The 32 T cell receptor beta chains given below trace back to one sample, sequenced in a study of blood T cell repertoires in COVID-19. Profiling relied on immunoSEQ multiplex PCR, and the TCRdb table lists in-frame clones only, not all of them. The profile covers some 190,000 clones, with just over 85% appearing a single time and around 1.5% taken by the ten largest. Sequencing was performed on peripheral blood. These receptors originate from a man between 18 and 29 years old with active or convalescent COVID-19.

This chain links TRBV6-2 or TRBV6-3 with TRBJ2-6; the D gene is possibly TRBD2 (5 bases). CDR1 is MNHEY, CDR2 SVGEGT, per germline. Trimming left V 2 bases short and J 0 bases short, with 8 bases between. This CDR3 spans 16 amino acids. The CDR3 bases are TGTGCCAGCAGTTACCCCGGGGACTCTGGGGCCAACGTCCTGACTTTC. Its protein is CASSYPGDSGANVLTF.

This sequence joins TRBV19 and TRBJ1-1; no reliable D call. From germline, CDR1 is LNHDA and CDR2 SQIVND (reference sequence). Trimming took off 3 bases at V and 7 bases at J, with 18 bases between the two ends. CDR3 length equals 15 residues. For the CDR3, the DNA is TGTGCCAGTAGTATCCGGTTTTGGGCCGCTAATGAAGCTTTCTTT. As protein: CASSIRFWAANEAFF.

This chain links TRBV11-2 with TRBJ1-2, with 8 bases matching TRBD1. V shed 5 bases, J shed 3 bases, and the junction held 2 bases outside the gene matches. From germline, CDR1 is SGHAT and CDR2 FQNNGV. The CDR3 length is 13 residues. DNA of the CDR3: TGTGCCAGCAGCCGGGACAGGCACTATGGCTACACCTTC. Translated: CASSRDRHYGYTF.

CDR3 sequence: CASSPIRGRGIVNEQFF. The CDR3 DNA reads as TGTGCCAGCAGCCCTATCCGGGGGAGGGGGATTGTTAATGAGCAGTTCTTC. The chain is built from TRBV28 and TRBJ2-1; the D gene is possibly TRBD2 (7 bases). V dropped 6 bases and J dropped 7 bases, with 25 bases sitting between them. The CDR3 totals 17 residues. In germline, CDR1 is MDHEN, CDR2 SYDVKM.

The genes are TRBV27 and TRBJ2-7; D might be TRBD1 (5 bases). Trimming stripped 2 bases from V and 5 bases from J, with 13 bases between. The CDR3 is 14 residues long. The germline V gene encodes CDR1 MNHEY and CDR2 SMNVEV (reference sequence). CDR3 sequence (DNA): TGTGCCAGCAGTTTAGGTCAGGGCTCGCACGAGCAGTACTTC. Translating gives CASSLGQGSHEQYF.

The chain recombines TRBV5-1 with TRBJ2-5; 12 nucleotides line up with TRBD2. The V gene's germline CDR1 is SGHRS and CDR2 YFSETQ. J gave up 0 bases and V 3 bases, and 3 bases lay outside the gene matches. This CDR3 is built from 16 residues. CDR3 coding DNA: TGCGCCAGCAGCTGGAGACTAGCGGGAGACCAAGAGACCCAGTACTTC. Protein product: CASSWRLAGDQETQYF.

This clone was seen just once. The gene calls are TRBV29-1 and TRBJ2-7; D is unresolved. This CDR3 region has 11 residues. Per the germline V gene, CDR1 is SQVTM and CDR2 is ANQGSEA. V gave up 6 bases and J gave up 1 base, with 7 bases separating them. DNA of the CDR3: TGCAGCGTGACGGAGTCCTACGAGCAGTACTTC. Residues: CSVTESYEQYF.

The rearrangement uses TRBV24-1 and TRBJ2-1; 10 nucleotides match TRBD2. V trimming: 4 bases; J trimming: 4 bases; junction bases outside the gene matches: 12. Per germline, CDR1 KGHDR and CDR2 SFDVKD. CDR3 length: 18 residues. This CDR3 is CATSDRRSGTSAYNEQFF. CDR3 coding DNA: TGTGCCACCAGTGACCGCCGCTCCGGGACTAGCGCGTACAATGAGCAGTTCTTC.

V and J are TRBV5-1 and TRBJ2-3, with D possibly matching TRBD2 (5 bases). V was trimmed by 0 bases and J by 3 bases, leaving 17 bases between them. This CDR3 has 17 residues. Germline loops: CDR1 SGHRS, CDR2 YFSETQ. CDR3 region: CASSLALSAGGTDTQYF. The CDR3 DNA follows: TGCGCCAGCAGCTTGGCCCTCTCCGCGGGTGGGACAGATACGCAGTATTTT. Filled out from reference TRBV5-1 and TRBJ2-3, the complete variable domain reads KAGVTQTPRYLIKTRGQQVTLSCSPISGHRSVSWYQQTPGQGLQFLFEYFSETQRNKGNFPGRFSGRQFSNSRSEMNVSTLELGDSALYLCASSLALSAGGTDTQYFGPGTRLTVL.

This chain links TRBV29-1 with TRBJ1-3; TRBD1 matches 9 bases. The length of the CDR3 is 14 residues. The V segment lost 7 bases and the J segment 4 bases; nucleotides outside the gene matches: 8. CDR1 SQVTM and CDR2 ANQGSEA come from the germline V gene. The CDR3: CSAEGTGTGNTIYF. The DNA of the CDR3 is TGCAGCGCCGAGGGGACAGGGACGGGAAACACCATATATTTT.

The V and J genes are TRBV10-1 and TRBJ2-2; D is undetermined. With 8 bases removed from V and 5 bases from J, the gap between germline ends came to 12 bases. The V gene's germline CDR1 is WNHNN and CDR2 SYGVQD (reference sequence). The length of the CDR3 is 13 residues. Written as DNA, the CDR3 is TGCGCCAGCTCCACGGGTGGGACCGGGGAGCTGTTTTTT. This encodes CASSTGGTGELFF.

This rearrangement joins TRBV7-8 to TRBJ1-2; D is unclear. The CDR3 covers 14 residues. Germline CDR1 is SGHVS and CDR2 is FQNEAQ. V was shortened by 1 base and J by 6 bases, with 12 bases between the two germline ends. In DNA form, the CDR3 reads TGTGCCAGCAGCTTAGGAAGGAGGACTAATGGCTACACCTTC. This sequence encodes CASSLGRRTNGYTF.

CDR3 coding DNA: TGTGCCAGCAGCGGCACAGATCGGAACACCATATATTTT. This sequence encodes CASSGTDRNTIYF. V gene TRBV11-2 combines with J gene TRBJ1-3; D not resolved. Germline assignment: CDR1 SGHAT and CDR2 FQNNGV. Trimming took off 5 bases at V and 7 bases at J, with 12 bases between the two ends. This CDR3 has 13 amino acids.

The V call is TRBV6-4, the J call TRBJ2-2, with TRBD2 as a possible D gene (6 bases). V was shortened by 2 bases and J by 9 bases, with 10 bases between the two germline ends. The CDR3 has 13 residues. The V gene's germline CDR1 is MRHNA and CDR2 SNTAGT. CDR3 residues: CASSDAGRRELFF. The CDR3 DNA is TGTGCCAGCAGTGACGCGGGACGGAGGGAGCTGTTTTTT.

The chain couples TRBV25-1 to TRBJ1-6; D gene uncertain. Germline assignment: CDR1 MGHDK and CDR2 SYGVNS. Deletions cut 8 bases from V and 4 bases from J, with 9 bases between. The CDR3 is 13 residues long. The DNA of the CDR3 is TGTGCCAGCGGAGAGAGTTATAATTCACCCCTCCACTTT. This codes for CASGESYNSPLHF.

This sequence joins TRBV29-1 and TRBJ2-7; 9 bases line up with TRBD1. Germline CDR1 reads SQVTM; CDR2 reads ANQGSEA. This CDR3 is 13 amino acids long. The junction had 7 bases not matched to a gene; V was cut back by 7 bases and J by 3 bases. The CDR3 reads CSAGTGRLYEQYF. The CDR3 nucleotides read TGCAGCGCTGGGACAGGGCGACTCTACGAGCAGTACTTC.

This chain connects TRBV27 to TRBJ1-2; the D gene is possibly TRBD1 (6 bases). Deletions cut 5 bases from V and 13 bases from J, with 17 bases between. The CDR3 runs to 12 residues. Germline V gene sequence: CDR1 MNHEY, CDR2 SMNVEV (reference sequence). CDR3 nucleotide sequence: TGTGCCAGCAGTAAACAGGGCGGAAGGTGCACCTTC. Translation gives CASSKQGGRCTF.

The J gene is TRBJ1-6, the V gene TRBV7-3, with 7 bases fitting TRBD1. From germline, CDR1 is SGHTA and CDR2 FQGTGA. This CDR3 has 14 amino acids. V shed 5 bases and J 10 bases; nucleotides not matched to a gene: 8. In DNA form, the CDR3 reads TGTGCCAGCAGCCCGACAGGGTTTGGCTCACCCCTCCACTTT. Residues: CASSPTGFGSPLHF.

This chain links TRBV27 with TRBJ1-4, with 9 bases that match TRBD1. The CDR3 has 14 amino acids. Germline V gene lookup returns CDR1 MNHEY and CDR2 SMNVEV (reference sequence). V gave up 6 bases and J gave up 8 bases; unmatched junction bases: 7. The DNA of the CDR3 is TGTGCCAGCAGCGACACAGGGGGCCGCGAAAAACTGTTTTTT. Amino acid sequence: CASSDTGGREKLFF.

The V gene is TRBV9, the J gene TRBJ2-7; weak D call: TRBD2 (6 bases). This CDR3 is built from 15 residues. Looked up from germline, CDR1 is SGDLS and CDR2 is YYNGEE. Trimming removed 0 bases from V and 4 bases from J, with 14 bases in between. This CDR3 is CASSVDTGGTYEQYF. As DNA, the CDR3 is TGTGCCAGCAGCGTAGACACTGGCGGGACTTACGAGCAGTACTTC.

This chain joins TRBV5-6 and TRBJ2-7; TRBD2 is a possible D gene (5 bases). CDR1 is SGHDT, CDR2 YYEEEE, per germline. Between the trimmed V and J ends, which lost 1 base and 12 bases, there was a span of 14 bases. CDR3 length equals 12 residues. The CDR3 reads CASSLSGLEGYF. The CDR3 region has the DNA TGTGCCAGCAGCTTGTCGGGCCTCGAGGGGTACTTC. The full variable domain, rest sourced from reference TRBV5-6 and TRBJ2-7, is DAGVTQSPTHLIKTRGQQVTLRCSPKSGHDTVSWYQQALGQGPQFIFQYYEEEERQRGNFPDRFSGHQFPNYSSELNVNALLLGDSALYLCASSLSGLEGYFGPGTRLTVT.

For the CDR3, the DNA is TGCGCCAGCAGCCGGATAAGACAGGGTTCGTCGGGGGAGCTGTTTTTT. Protein sequence: CASSRIRQGSSGELFF. The chain uses TRBV4-3 and TRBJ2-2, with 7 positions matching TRBD1. V shed 4 bases and J 8 bases; nucleotides not matched to a gene: 13. The CDR3 runs 16 residues. Germline CDR1 LGHNA, CDR2 YSLEER.

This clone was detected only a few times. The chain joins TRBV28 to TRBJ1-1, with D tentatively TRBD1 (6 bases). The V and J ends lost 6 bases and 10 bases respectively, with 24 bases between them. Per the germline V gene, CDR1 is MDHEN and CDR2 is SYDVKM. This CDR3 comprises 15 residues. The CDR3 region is CASSQGRGGAIRAFF. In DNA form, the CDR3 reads TGTGCCAGCAGCCAGGGGAGAGGGGGGGCGATTCGAGCTTTCTTT.

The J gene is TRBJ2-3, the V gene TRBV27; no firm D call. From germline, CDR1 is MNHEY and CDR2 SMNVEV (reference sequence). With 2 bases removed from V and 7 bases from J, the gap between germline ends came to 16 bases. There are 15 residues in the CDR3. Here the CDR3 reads CASSLKKPFENTQYF. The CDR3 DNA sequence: TGTGCCAGCAGTTTAAAGAAACCGTTCGAGAATACGCAGTATTTT.

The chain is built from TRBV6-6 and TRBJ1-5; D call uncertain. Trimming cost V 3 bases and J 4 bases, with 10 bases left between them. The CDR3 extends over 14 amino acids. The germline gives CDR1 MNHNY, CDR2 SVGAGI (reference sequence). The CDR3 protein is CASSYTHQNQPQHF. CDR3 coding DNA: TGTGCCAGCAGTTATACCCACCAGAATCAGCCCCAGCATTTT.

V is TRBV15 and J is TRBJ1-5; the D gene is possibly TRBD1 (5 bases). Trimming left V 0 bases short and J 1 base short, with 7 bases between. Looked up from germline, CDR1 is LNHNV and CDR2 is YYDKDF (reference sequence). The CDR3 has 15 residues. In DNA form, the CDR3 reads TGTGCCACCAGCAGAGAGGGGGGGAGCAATCAGCCCCAGCATTTT. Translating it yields CATSREGGSNQPQHF.

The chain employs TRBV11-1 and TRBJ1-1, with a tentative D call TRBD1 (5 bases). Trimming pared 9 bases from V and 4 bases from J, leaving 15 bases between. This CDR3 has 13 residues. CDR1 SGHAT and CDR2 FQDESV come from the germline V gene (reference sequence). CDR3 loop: CASSRGSGTEAFF. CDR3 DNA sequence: TGTGCCAGTTCTAGGGGTTCGGGCACTGAAGCTTTCTTT.

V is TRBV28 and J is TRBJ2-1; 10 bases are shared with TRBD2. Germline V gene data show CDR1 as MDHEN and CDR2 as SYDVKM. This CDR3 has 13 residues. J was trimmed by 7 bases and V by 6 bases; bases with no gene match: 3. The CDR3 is CASSTSGINEQFF. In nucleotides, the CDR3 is TGTGCCAGCAGCACTAGCGGGATAAATGAGCAGTTCTTC.

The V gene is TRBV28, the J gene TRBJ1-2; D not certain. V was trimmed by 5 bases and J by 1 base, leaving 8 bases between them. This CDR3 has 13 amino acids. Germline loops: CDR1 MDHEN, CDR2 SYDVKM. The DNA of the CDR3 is TGTGCCAGCAGTCGGGGAGATAACTATGGCTACACCTTC. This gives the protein CASSRGDNYGYTF.

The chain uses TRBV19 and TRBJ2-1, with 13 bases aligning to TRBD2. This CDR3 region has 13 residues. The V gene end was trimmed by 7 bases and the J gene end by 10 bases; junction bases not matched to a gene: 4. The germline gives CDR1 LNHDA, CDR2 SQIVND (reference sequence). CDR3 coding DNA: TGTGCCAGTAAAACTAGCGGGAGGGGGGAGCAGTTCTTC. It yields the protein CASKTSGRGEQFF.

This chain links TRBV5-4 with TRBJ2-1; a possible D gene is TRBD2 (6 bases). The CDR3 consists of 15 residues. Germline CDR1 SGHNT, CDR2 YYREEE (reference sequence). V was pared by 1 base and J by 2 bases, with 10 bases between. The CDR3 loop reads CASSLFGSAYNEQFF. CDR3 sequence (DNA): TGTGCCAGCAGCTTGTTCGGGAGCGCCTACAATGAGCAGTTCTTC. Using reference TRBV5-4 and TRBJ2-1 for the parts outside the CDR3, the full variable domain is ETGVTQSPTHLIKTRGQQVTLRCSSQSGHNTVSWYQQALGQGPQFIFQYYREEENGRGNFPPRFSGLQFPNYSSELNVNALELDDSALYLCASSLFGSAYNEQFFGPGTRLTVL.

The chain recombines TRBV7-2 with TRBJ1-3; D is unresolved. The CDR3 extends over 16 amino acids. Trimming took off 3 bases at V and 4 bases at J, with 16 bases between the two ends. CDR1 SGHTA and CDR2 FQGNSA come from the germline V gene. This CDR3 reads CASSFEVLSTGNTIYF. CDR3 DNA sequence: TGTGCCAGCAGCTTCGAAGTACTCTCAACGGGAAACACCATATATTTT.